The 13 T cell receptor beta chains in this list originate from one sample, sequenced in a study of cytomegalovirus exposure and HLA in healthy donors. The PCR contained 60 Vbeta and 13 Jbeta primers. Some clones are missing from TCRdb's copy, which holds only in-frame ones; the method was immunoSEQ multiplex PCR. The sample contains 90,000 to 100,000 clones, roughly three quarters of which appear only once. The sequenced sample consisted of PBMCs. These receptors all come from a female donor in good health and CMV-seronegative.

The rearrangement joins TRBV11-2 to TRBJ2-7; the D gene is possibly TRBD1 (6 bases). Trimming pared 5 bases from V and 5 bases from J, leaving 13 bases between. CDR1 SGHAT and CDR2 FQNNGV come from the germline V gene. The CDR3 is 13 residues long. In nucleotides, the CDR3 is TGTGCCAGCAGCCAAGGGGGAACCCACGAGCAGTACTTC. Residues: CASSQGGTHEQYF.

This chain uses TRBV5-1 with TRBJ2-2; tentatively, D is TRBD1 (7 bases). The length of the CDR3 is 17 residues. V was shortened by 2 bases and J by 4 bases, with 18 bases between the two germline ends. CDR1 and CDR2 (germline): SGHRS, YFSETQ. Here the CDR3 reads CASSLTGQVGGTGELFF. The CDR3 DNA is TGCGCCAGCAGCTTAACAGGACAGGTCGGGGGCACCGGGGAGCTGTTTTTT.

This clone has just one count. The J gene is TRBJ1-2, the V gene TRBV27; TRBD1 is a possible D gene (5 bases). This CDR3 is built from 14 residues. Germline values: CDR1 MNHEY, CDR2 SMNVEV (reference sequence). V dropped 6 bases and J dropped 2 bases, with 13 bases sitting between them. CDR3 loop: CASRPDRPNYGYTF. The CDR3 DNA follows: TGTGCCAGCAGACCTGACAGACCCAACTATGGCTACACCTTC.

The DNA of the CDR3 is TGTGCCAGCAGCGTAGCTCGACAGGGGACTTACAATGAGCAGTTCTTC. Translation gives CASSVARQGTYNEQFF. The chain links TRBV9 to TRBJ2-1; 8 positions agree with TRBD1. The CDR3 length is 16 residues. Per the germline V gene, CDR1 is SGDLS and CDR2 is YYNGEE. The ends lost 0 bases at V and 4 bases at J; junction bases unmatched: 6.

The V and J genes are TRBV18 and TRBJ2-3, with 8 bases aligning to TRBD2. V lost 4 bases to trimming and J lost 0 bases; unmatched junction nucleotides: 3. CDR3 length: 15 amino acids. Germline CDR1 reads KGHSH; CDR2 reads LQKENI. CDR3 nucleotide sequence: TGTGCCAGCTCACAAAGCGGGAGTAGCACAGATACGCAGTATTTT. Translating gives CASSQSGSSTDTQYF.

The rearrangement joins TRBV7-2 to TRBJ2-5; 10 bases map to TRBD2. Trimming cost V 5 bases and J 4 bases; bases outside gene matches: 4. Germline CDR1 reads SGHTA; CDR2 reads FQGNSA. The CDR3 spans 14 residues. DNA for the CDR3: TGTGCCAGCAGCCTGACTAGCGGGCGAGAGACCCAGTACTTC. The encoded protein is CASSLTSGRETQYF.

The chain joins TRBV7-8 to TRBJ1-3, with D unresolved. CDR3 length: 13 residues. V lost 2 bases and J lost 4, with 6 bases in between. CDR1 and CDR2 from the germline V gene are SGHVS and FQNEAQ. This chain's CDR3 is CASSLSLGNTIYF. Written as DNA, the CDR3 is TGTGCCAGCAGCTTATCTCTCGGAAACACCATATATTTT.

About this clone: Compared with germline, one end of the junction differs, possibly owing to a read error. Here the CDR3 reads CAISPGARTKNIQYF. The CDR3 DNA reads TGTGCCATCAGCCCAGGCGCCCGAACCAAAAACATTCAGTACTTC. The chain recombines TRBV7-9 with TRBJ2-4; unclear D gene. CDR3 size: 15 residues. CDR1 SEHNR and CDR2 FQNEAQ come from the germline V gene (reference sequence).

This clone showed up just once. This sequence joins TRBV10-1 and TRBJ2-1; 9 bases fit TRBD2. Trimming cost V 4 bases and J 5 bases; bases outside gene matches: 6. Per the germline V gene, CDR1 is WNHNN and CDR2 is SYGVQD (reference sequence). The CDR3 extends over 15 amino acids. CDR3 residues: CASSGGTSNNNEQFF. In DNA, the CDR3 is TGCGCCAGCAGTGGGGGGACTAGCAACAACAATGAGCAGTTCTTC.

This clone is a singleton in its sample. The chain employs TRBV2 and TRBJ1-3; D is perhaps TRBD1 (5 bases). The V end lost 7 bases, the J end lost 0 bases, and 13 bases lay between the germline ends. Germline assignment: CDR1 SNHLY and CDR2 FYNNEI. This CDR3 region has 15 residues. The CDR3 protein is CASNGAPNSGNTIYF. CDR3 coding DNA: TGTGCCAGCAATGGGGCCCCAAACTCTGGAAACACCATATATTTT.

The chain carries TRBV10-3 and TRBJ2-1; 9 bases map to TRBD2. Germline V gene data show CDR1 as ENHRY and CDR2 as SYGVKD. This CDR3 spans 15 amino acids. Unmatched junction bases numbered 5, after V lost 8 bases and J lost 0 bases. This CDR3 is CAISQREDSYNEQFF. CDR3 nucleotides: TGTGCCATCTCGCAGCGGGAGGACTCCTACAATGAGCAGTTCTTC.

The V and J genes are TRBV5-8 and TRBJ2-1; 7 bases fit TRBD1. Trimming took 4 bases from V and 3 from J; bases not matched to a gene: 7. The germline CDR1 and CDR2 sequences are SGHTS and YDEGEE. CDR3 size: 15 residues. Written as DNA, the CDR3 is TGTGCCAGCAGCACTGGACAGGTTGTCTACAATGAGCAGTTCTTC. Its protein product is CASSTGQVVYNEQFF.

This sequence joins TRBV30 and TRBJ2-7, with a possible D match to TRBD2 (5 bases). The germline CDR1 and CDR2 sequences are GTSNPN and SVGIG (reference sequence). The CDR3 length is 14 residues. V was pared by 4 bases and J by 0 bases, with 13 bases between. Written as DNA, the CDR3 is TGTGCCTGGACCTTACAGCGGACCTCCTACGAGCAGTACTTC. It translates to CAWTLQRTSYEQYF.